This T cell receptor beta chain appears in the sequencing data of a study of T cells after yellow fever vaccination. Findings and limits, study-wide: Among primary-vaccination clones, most reappeared after the booster, at around 97% for CD4 and around 91% for CD8. Though it reached lower strength, the secondary response hit its peak faster, day 5 versus 15. Contamination of FACS-sorted repertoires by abundant clonotypes from the bulk population could occur.

This clonotype was detected only a few times. Antigen: not known. Trimming stripped 0 bases from V and 4 bases from J, with 15 bases between. Germline values: CDR1 MGHRA, CDR2 YSYEKL. The CDR3 consists of 16 residues. A 5'RACE template-switching step, the method used to make TCR cDNA, added a universal primer site and UMIs. TCRdb re-called the 5' RACE reads through MiXCR, storing one row per CDR3 protein. The sample yields 300,000 to 350,000 distinct CDR3 sequences, roughly 4.3% seen once. The material sequenced was PBMCs, taken 5 days after the yellow fever booster vaccination. This TCR was recovered from a man between 18 and 35 years old who received the YFV17D yellow fever vaccine. This sequence joins TRBV4-1 and TRBJ1-2; D is unresolved. DNA of the CDR3: TGCGCCAGCAGCCAAGACGAAGGCATCTCCCTCTATGGCTACACCTTC. The encoded protein is CASSQDEGISLYGYTF.